This entry concerns a single T cell receptor (beta chain). Its matching antigen is unknown. In preparing the TRB cDNA libraries, 5' RACE with UMI labels was used. TCRdb reprocessed the 5' RACE reads and reports one entry per CDR3 protein, with no DNA. The sample includes some 120,000 distinct CDR3 sequences. The record originates from a study of CXCR3-negative and CXCR3-positive naive CD8 T cells. Study outcomes and limitations: CXCR3 levels fell partly with cryopreservation; most assays relied on fresh PBMCs. Naive cells that were CXCR3-positive had more hydrophobic TRB CDR3s (compared with CXCR3-negative naive cells). High diversity, comparable across both naive subsets, contrasted with much lower diversity in memory CD8+ cells. Memory cells diverged, while naive CXCR3-positive and CXCR3-negative cells had similar TRBV-TRBJ usage.

In triplicate, each CD8+ T cell subset was sorted at some 300,000 cells per replicate. This CDR3 spans 15 amino acids. The germline CDR1 and CDR2 sequences are LNHDA and SQIVND (reference sequence). The receptor comes from a human donor in good health. Some clones in this sample may be carry-over from other donors' samples. The rearrangement links TRBV19 to TRBJ2-7; there is no DNA to check the TCRdb D call of TRBD2. The sequenced sample was naive CXCR3+ CD8+ T cells from blood. The subset is: CD45RO-CCR7+CD27+CD95- naive CD8+ T cells expressing CXCR3 (TNR3+). CDR3 sequence: CASSPGLAGAYEQYF.